This passage covers 29 T cell receptor beta chains from one sample sequenced in a study of T cell repertoires in cytomegalovirus infection. TCRdb redid the calling of the reads with MiXCR, one entry per CDR3 protein. The sample contains roughly 760,000 distinct CDR3 sequences, 35% to 40% of which appear only once. Material for sequencing was PBMCs. The receptors stem from a human donor in good health (CMV status not recorded). Some clones in this sample may be carry-over from other donors' samples.

The chain recombines TRBV2 with TRBJ2-1, with 10 positions matching TRBD2. The CDR3 spans 17 residues. In germline, CDR1 is SNHLY, CDR2 FYNNEI. Trimming removed 0 bases from V and 7 bases from J; junction bases left unmatched: 9. The CDR3 DNA follows: TGTGCCAGCAGTGAAGCTCCCGGGACTAGCGAGAGGAATGAGCAGTTCTTC. It codes for CASSEAPGTSERNEQFF.

The chain is built from TRBV28 and TRBJ1-3; D is unresolved. CDR1 is MDHEN, CDR2 SYDVKM, per germline. Trimming shortened V by 5 bases and J by 0 bases, and 11 bases separated the two germline ends. This CDR3 has 15 residues. CDR3 sequence: CASSLHPSSGNTIYF. In DNA form, the CDR3 reads TGTGCCAGCAGTCTCCATCCGAGCTCTGGAAACACCATATATTTT.

This sequence joins TRBV7-9 and TRBJ1-6, with a weak D call TRBD1 (6 bases). Trimming cost V 6 bases and J 10 bases, with 16 bases left between them. The CDR3 has 14 residues. In germline, CDR1 is SEHNR, CDR2 FQNEAQ (reference sequence). The CDR3 loop reads CASRLGGSSSPLHF. The CDR3 DNA follows: TGTGCCAGCAGACTAGGGGGGAGCTCCTCACCCCTCCACTTT.

The table lists this clonotype with a few counts. V and J are TRBV2 and TRBJ1-3; 7 positions match TRBD1. Per germline, CDR1 SNHLY and CDR2 FYNNEI. The CDR3 is made up of 16 amino acids. V was clipped by 5 bases and J by 3 bases; unmatched bases: 10. CDR3 nucleotides: TGTGCCAGCAGTTTTTCCGGGGACAGAAGTGGAAACACCATATATTTT. Translated, it gives CASSFSGDRSGNTIYF.

The gene calls are TRBV12-3 or TRBV12-4 and TRBJ2-1; perhaps D is TRBD1 or TRBD2 (5 bases each). The CDR3 has 13 residues. CDR3 DNA sequence: TGTTCCATCTGGGTCCTGGGGGAACTAGGGCCGTTCTTC. Translating it yields CSIWVLGELGPFF.

The V gene is TRBV5-1, the J gene TRBJ2-3; 11 bases are shared with TRBD2. The germline V gene has CDR1 SGHRS and CDR2 YFSETQ. This CDR3 is built from 15 residues. J was trimmed by 5 bases and V by 4 bases; bases with no gene match: 6. The CDR3 here is CASSHTSGGRDTQYF. CDR3 sequence (DNA): TGCGCCAGCAGCCATACTAGCGGGGGACGAGATACGCAGTATTTT.

A note on this clonotype: The junction shows a germline mismatch at one end, possibly a read error. Here the CDR3 DNA reads TGTGCCAGCAGTTCCCCGGACAGGGCTAATGAAAGACTGTTTTTT. This sequence encodes CASSSPDRANERLFF. The chain has TRBV28 and TRBJ1-4, with 8 bases that match TRBD1. The CDR3 totals 15 residues. Germline loops: CDR1 MDHEN, CDR2 SYDVKM.

This clonotype has just a few counts. The chain combines TRBV12-3 or TRBV12-4 with TRBJ2-5, with D perhaps given as TRBD1 or TRBD2 (5 bases each). Trimming shortened V by 1 base and J by 2 bases, and 8 bases separated the two germline ends. CDR3 length equals 14 residues. CDR3 nucleotide sequence: TGTGCCAGCAGTTTAGGAGGGGAGCAAGAGACCCAGTACTTC. It encodes CASSLGGEQETQYF.

This clonotype was recorded at least ten times. V and J are TRBV11-3 and TRBJ2-1, with TRBD2 matching 11 bases. The CDR3 contains 15 residues. CDR1 SGHNT and CDR2 YENEEA come from the germline V gene. After removal of 5 bases from V and 4 bases from J, the junction contained 4 bases not matched to a gene. The CDR3 region is CASSALAGGYNEQFF. In nucleotides, the CDR3 is TGTGCCAGCAGCGCTCTAGCGGGGGGATACAATGAGCAGTTCTTC.

The CDR3 region has the DNA TGTGCCAGCCGGGTGGGGGGGACTTCCGTCGAAAAACTGTTTTTT. Its translation is CASRVGGTSVEKLFF. The rearrangement uses TRBV28 and TRBJ1-4; possibly TRBD1 for D (5 bases). Germline lookup yields CDR1 MDHEN and CDR2 SYDVKM. The V and J ends lost 8 bases and 8 bases respectively, with 21 bases between them. The CDR3 contains 15 residues.

This clonotype was seen a single time. The chain carries TRBV6-2 or TRBV6-3 and TRBJ2-7; D not resolved. Per the germline V gene, CDR1 is MNHEY and CDR2 is SVGEGT. Trimming left V 0 bases short and J 2 bases short, with 5 bases between. This CDR3 is 13 amino acids long. The CDR3 reads CASSYSPAYEQYF. For the CDR3, the DNA is TGTGCCAGCAGTTACTCGCCGGCCTACGAGCAGTACTTC.

The rearrangement joins TRBV12-3 or TRBV12-4 to TRBJ1-2; D remains unclear. This CDR3 spans 13 amino acids. The germline V and J ends were trimmed by 9 bases and 4 bases, with 15 bases remaining between them. CDR3 in DNA: TGTGCCAGAAGTCCACAGCCTTTCTATGGCTACACCTTC. It codes for CARSPQPFYGYTF.

The table lists this clonotype with a few counts. The chain employs TRBV7-6 and TRBJ2-1; TRBD2 is a possible D gene (5 bases). The CDR3 covers 13 residues. Trimming left V 1 base short and J 7 bases short, with 8 bases between. Per the germline V gene, CDR1 is SGHVS and CDR2 is FNYEAQ. CDR3: CASSLGGANEQFF. The DNA of the CDR3 is TGTGCCAGCAGCTTAGGGGGAGCGAATGAGCAGTTCTTC.

The gene calls are TRBV10-3 and TRBJ1-2; D uncertain. Germline assignment: CDR1 ENHRY and CDR2 SYGVKD. This CDR3 has 13 amino acids. V gave up 2 bases and J gave up 7 bases, with 11 bases separating them. Here the CDR3 DNA reads TGTGCCATCAGTGAGGACCAAAGGTCTGGCTACACCTTC. This translates into CAISEDQRSGYTF.

This clonotype was picked up a small number of times. CDR3 sequence reads: CASSSNRGTRKEDTQYF. CDR3 DNA sequence: TGTGCCAGCAGTTCCAACCGTGGGACTAGGAAAGAAGATACGCAGTATTTT. The chain is built from TRBV28 and TRBJ2-3; 8 bases align to TRBD2. CDR1 is MDHEN and CDR2 is SYDVKM in the germline V gene. The length of the CDR3 is 17 residues. J gave up 5 bases and V 4 bases, and 14 bases lay outside the gene matches.

The chain couples TRBV20-1 to TRBJ1-4, with 8 bases matching TRBD1. Germline values: CDR1 DFQATT, CDR2 SNEGSKA (reference sequence). This CDR3 spans 15 amino acids. The J segment lost 8 bases and the V segment lost 1 base, leaving 9 bases of the junction unmatched. The CDR3 sequence: CSARGMTGEEEKLFF. For the CDR3, the DNA is TGCAGTGCTAGAGGAATGACAGGGGAAGAGGAAAAACTGTTTTTT.

The V and J genes are TRBV19 and TRBJ2-7; 9 bases line up with TRBD1. The CDR3 covers 16 residues. In germline, CDR1 is LNHDA, CDR2 SQIVND (reference sequence). With V trimmed by 3 bases and J by 2 bases, 8 bases remained unmatched. The CDR3 reads CASSIDGTGLPYEQYF. The CDR3 coding sequence is TGTGCCAGTAGTATTGACGGGACAGGGTTACCCTACGAGCAGTACTTC.

Remarks on this clonotype: Just one base apart from a much larger clone, this may be a read error. The chain recombines TRBV28 with TRBJ2-7, with 10 bases matching TRBD1. CDR1 MDHEN and CDR2 SYDVKM come from the germline V gene. This CDR3 is built from 16 residues. J was trimmed by 2 bases and V by 4 bases; bases with no gene match: 8. CDR3 coding DNA: TGTGCCAGCAGTTCAGGGGACAGGGGAAGGGCCTACGAGCAGTACGTC. Its protein is CASSSGDRGRAYEQYV.

Concerning this clonotype itself: Just one base apart from a much larger clone, this may be a read error. J is TRBJ2-3 and V is TRBV7-9; 12 positions agree with TRBD2. With 7 bases clipped from V and 1 base from J, the junction kept 3 bases outside the gene matches. CDR3 length: 15 amino acids. Germline V gene data show CDR1 as SEHNR and CDR2 as FQNEAQ (reference sequence). This chain's CDR3 is CASIPSGGGTDTQYF. CDR3 nucleotides: TGTGCCAGCATCCCTAGCGGGGGGGGCACAGATACGCAGTATTTT. Complete variable domain (other parts from reference TRBV7-9 and TRBJ2-3): DTGVSQNPRHKITKRGQNVTFRCDPISEHNRLYWYRQTLGQGPEFLTYFQNEAQLEKSRLLSDRFSAERPKGSFSTLEIQRTEQGDSAMYLCASIPSGGGTDTQYFGPGTRLTVL.

This clonotype was seen a few times. The chain carries TRBV12-3 or TRBV12-4 and TRBJ1-2, with a tentative D call TRBD1 (5 bases). This CDR3 is built from 13 residues. V dropped 6 bases and J dropped 8 bases, with 16 bases sitting between them. CDR3 DNA: TGTGCCAGCAGCCTCGAGGGGCTCGGGGGCTACACCTTC. It yields the protein CASSLEGLGGYTF.

This chain connects TRBV4-1 to TRBJ2-5; D is unclear. Trimming pared 3 bases from V and 5 bases from J, leaving 16 bases between. Germline CDR1 and CDR2: MGHRA and YSYEKL. The CDR3 spans 15 residues. CDR3 protein: CASSHTYDRPETQYF. The CDR3 DNA reads as TGCGCCAGCAGCCATACCTACGACCGTCCCGAGACCCAGTACTTC.

This clonotype was counted a few times. The gene calls are TRBV6-1 and TRBJ2-3, with TRBD2 matching over 8 bases. Germline loops: CDR1 MNHNS, CDR2 SASEGT. This CDR3 comprises 14 residues. V lost 8 bases, J lost 0 bases, and 4 bases stayed unmatched. The CDR3 DNA sequence: TGTGCCAGCCTGTCTAGCGGGAGCACAGATACGCAGTATTTT. It is translated as CASLSSGSTDTQYF.

The CDR3 sequence is CASSYETTYEQYF. The CDR3 DNA is TGTGCCAGCAGTTACGAGACGACCTACGAGCAGTACTTC. The rearrangement links TRBV6-6 to TRBJ2-7, with no clear D. This CDR3 is built from 13 residues. Trimming shortened V by 2 bases and J by 2 bases, and 7 bases separated the two germline ends. Germline V gene lookup returns CDR1 MNHNY and CDR2 SVGAGI (reference sequence).

In its sample, this clonotype was seen a few times. A much larger clonotype is one base distant, so this may be a read error. The V call is TRBV28, the J call TRBJ1-4; D remains unclear. The CDR3 loop spans 11 amino acids. Germline assignment: CDR1 MDHEN and CDR2 SYDVKM. V was trimmed by 5 bases and J by 14 bases, leaving 12 bases between them. The CDR3 region has the DNA TGTGCCAGCAGTACCCCCCCGAACCTGTTTTTT. This codes for CASSTPPNLFF.

The chain links TRBV10-3 to TRBJ2-5; possible D gene TRBD2, 6 bases. Per the germline V gene, CDR1 is ENHRY and CDR2 is SYGVKD. The length of the CDR3 is 15 residues. The V gene lost 3 bases and the J gene lost 5 bases, with 16 bases spanning the gap. CDR3 nucleotide sequence: TGTGCCATCAGTGACCCCGTGGAGGGAGACGAGACCCAGTACTTC. Amino acids: CAISDPVEGDETQYF.

J is TRBJ2-4 and V is TRBV20-1, with 9 bases that match TRBD1. Germline CDR1 reads DFQATT; CDR2 reads SNEGSKA (reference sequence). Trimming removed 8 bases from V and 1 base from J; junction bases left unmatched: 3. The CDR3 loop spans 13 amino acids. CDR3 nucleotide sequence: TGCAGTTCCGGGACAGGGGCCAAAAACATTCAGTACTTC. Amino acid sequence: CSSGTGAKNIQYF.

In regard to this clonotype: A single base separates this from a much larger clone, so it may be a read error. V and J are TRBV7-2 and TRBJ2-7; D may be TRBD1 or TRBD2 (5 bases each). The CDR3 has 12 residues. CDR1 SGHTA and CDR2 FQGNSA come from the germline V gene. For the CDR3, the DNA is TGTGCCAGCAACTTAAACGGGGCAGAGCAGTACTTC. Protein: CASNLNGAEQYF.

This clonotype occurred many times. V is TRBV7-2 and J is TRBJ1-2, with 12 bases that match TRBD1. Losses at the gene ends were 1 base for V and 8 bases for J; bases not matched to a gene: 5. This CDR3 comprises 15 residues. The V gene's germline CDR1 is SGHTA and CDR2 FQGNSA. The CDR3 is CASSLGGQGAKGYTF. The CDR3 DNA sequence: TGTGCCAGCAGCTTAGGGGGACAGGGGGCGAAGGGCTACACCTTC.

This rearrangement joins TRBV11-1 to TRBJ1-6, with 8 nucleotides matching TRBD1. CDR1 and CDR2 from the germline V gene are SGHAT and FQDESV (reference sequence). The CDR3 is 17 residues long. Trimming at V came to 2 bases and at J to 7 bases, leaving 10 bases not matched to a gene. The CDR3 loop is CASSLQFGTGGNSPLHF. The CDR3 DNA reads as TGTGCCAGCAGCTTACAGTTCGGAACAGGGGGGAATTCACCCCTCCACTTT.